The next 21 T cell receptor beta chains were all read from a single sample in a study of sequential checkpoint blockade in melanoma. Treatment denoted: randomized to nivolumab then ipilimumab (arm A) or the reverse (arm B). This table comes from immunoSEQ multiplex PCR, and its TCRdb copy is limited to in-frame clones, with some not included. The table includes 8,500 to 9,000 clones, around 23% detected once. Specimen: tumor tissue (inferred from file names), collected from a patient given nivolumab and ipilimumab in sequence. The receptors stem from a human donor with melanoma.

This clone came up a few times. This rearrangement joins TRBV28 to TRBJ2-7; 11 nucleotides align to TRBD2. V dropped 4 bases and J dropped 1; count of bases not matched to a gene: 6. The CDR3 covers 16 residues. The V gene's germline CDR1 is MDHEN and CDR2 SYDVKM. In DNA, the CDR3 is TGTGCCAGCAGTTCCAATAGCGGGGGGGTGTCCTACGAGCAGTACGTC. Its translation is CASSSNSGGVSYEQYV.

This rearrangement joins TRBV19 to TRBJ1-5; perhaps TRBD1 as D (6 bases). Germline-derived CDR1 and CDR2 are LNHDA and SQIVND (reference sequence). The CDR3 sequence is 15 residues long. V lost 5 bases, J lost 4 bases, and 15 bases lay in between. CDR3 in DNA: TGTGCCAGTAGTGAACAGGGTGTAAGAAATCAGCCCCAGCATTTT. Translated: CASSEQGVRNQPQHF.

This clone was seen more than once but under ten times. The chain's CDR3 is CASRGQRNTGELFF. CDR3 nucleotides: TGTGCCAGCCGGGGGCAGAGAAACACCGGGGAGCTGTTTTTT. The J gene is TRBJ2-2, the V gene TRBV12-5; perhaps D is TRBD1 or TRBD2 (6 bases each). Germline V CDR1 and CDR2: LGHNT, FRNRAP. The CDR3 spans 14 residues.

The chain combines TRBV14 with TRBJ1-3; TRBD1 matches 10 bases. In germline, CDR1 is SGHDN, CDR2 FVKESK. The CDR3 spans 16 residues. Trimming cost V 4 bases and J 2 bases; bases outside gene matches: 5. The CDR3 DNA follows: TGTGCCAGCAGCCTAAGGACAGGGGGGACTGGAAACACCATATATTTT. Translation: CASSLRTGGTGNTIYF.

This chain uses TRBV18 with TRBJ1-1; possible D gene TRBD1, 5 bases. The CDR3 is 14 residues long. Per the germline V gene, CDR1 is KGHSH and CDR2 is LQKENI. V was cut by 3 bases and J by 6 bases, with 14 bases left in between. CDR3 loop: CASSPRRGRAEAFF. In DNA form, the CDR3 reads TGTGCCAGCTCACCGAGGCGGGGACGGGCTGAAGCTTTCTTT. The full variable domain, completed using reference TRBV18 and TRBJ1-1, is NAGVMQNPRHLVRRRGQEARLRCSPMKGHSHVYWYRQLPEEGLKFMVYLQKENIIDESGMPKERFSAEFPKEGPSILRIQQVVRGDSAAYFCASSPRRGRAEAFFGQGTRLTVV.

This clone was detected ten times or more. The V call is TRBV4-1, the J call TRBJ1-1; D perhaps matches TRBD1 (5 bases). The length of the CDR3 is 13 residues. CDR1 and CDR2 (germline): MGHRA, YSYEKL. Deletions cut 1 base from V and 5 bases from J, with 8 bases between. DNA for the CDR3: TGCGCCAGCAGCCAAGGGGGGTTTACTGAAGCTTTCTTT. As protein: CASSQGGFTEAFF.

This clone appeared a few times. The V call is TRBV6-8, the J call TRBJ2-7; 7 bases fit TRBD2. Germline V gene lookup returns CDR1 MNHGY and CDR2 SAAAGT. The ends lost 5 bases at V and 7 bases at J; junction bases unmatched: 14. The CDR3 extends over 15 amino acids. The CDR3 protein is CASSDYQGGPGEQYF. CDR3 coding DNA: TGTGCCAGCAGTGATTATCAGGGAGGGCCGGGGGAGCAGTACTTC.

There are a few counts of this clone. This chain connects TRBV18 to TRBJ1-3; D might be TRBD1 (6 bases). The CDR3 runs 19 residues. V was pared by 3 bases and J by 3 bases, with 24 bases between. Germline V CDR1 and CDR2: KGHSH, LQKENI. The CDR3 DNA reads TGTGCCAGCTCACCTCCCCGCGCCGAGACAGGAGAGGGTGGAAACACCATATATTTT. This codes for CASSPPRAETGEGGNTIYF.

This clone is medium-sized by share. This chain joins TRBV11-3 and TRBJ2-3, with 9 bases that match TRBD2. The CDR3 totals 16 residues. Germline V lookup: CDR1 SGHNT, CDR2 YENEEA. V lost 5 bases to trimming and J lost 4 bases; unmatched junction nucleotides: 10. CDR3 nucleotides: TGTGCCAGCAGCCCACTTGGCGGGGGGGTCCCAGATACGCAGTATTTT. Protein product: CASSPLGGGVPDTQYF.

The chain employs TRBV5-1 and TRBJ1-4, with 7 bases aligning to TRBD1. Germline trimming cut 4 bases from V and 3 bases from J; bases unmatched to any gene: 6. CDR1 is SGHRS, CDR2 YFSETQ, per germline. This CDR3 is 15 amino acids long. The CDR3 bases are TGCGCCAGCAGCCCATACAGGGGAGCTAATGAAAAACTGTTTTTT. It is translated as CASSPYRGANEKLFF.

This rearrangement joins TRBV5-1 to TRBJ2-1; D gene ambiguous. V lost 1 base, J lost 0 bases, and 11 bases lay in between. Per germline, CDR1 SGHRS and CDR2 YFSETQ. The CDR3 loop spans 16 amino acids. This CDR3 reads CASSLTETSSYNEQFF. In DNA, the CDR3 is TGCGCCAGCAGCTTGACAGAGACAAGCTCCTACAATGAGCAGTTCTTC.

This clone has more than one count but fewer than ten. This chain's CDR3 is CASSTGTGGSPLHF. CDR3 DNA: TGTGCCAGCAGCACCGGGACAGGGGGATCACCCCTCCACTTT. The rearrangement joins TRBV14 to TRBJ1-6; 11 bases line up with TRBD1. V shed 5 bases and J 10 bases; nucleotides not matched to a gene: 4. The CDR3 is 14 residues long. Germline V lookup: CDR1 SGHDN, CDR2 FVKESK.

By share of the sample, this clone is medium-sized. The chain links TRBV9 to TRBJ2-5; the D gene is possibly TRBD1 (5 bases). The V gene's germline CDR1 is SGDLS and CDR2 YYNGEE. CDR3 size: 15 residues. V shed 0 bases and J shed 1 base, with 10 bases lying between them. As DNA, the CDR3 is TGTGCCAGCAGCGTAGCGGCAGGGCCCCAAGAGACCCAGTACTTC. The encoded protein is CASSVAAGPQETQYF.

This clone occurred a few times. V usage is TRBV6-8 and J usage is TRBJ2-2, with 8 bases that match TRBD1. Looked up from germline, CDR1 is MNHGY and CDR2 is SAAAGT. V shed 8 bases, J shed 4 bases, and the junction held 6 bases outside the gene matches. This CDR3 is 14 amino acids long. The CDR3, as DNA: TGTGCCAGCGGACCAGACAGGGGCACCGGGGAGCTGTTTTTT. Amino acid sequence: CASGPDRGTGELFF.

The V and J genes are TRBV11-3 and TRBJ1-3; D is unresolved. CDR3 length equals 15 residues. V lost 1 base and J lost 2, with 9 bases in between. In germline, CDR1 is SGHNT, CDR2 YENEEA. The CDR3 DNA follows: TGTGCCAGCAGCTTAGGGACGGTTCCTGGAAACACCATATATTTT. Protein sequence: CASSLGTVPGNTIYF.

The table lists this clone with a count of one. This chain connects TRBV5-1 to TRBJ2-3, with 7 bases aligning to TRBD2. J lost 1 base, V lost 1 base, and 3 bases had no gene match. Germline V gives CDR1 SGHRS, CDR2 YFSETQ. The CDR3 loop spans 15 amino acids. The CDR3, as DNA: TGCGCCAGCAGCTTGTTGCTAGCGGGCACAGATACGCAGTATTTT. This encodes CASSLLLAGTDTQYF.

The CDR3 DNA reads as TGTGCCAGTAGTTCCGTCCAGGGGGCAACAATCTATGGCTACACCTTC. Protein sequence: CASSSVQGATIYGYTF. V and J are TRBV19 and TRBJ1-2, with TRBD1 matching 8 bases. The junction had 12 bases not matched to a gene; V was cut back by 5 bases and J by 4 bases. This CDR3 region has 16 residues. The germline V gene encodes CDR1 LNHDA and CDR2 SQIVND (reference sequence). Filled out from reference TRBV19 and TRBJ1-2, the complete variable domain reads DGGITQSPKYLFRKEGQNVTLSCEQNLNHDAMYWYRQDPGQGLRLIYYSQIVNDFQKGDIAEGYSVSREKKESFPLTVTSAQKNPTAFYLCASSSVQGATIYGYTFGSGTRLTVV.

CDR3 sequence: CASSIAAGFRYEQYF. The CDR3 DNA follows: TGTGCCAGTAGTATAGCTGCAGGGTTCCGCTACGAGCAGTACTTC. J is TRBJ2-7 and V is TRBV19, with D maybe TRBD1 (5 bases). Germline V gene sequence: CDR1 LNHDA, CDR2 SQIVND (reference sequence). The CDR3 sequence is 15 residues long. Deletions cut 1 base from V and 3 bases from J, with 13 bases between.

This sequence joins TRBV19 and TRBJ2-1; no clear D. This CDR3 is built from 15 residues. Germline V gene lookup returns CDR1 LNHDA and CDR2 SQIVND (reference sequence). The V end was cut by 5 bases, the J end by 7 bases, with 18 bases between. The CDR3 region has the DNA TGTGCCAGTAGTCGAGGCCATCCCACCTTTAATGAGCAGTTCTTC. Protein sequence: CASSRGHPTFNEQFF.

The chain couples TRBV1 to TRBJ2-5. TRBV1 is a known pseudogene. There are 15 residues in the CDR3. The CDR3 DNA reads TGCGCCAGCAGCCGAAACCCCACCGGCCAGGAGACCCAGTACTTC. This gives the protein CASSRNPTGQETQYF.

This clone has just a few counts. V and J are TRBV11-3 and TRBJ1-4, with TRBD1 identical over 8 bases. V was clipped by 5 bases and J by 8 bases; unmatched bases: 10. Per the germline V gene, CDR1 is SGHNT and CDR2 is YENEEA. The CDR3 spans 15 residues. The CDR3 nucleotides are TGTGCCAGCAGCCAAAAGACAGGGGCGGGGGAAAAACTGTTTTTT. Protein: CASSQKTGAGEKLFF.